This T cell receptor beta chain was recorded in a study of metastatic and nonmetastatic thyroid tumors. For the study at large: The authors compared repertoires across blood and tumor or nodule tissue from malignant and benign thyroid patients.

TCRdb re-called the PCR reads through MiXCR. In the table there are tens of thousands of clones, 15% of which are singletons. The germline gives CDR1 LGHDT, CDR2 YNNKEL (reference sequence). The CDR3 sequence is 15 residues long. About this clone itself: Compared with germline, one end of the junction differs, possibly owing to a read error.

No treatment of any kind had been given to any patient before thyroid surgery. The TCR sequence derives from a female donor with papillary thyroid cancer or a benign thyroid nodule (not recorded which). Some clones in this sample may be carry-over from other donors' samples. The sequenced sample consisted of blood. V gene TRBV3-1 combines with J gene TRBJ1-1; D perhaps matches TRBD1 (6 bases). The CDR3 DNA is TGTGTCAGCAGCCGCGGGGGCGTCGGGAACACTGAAGCTTTCTTT. Translated: CVSSRGGVGNTEAFF.